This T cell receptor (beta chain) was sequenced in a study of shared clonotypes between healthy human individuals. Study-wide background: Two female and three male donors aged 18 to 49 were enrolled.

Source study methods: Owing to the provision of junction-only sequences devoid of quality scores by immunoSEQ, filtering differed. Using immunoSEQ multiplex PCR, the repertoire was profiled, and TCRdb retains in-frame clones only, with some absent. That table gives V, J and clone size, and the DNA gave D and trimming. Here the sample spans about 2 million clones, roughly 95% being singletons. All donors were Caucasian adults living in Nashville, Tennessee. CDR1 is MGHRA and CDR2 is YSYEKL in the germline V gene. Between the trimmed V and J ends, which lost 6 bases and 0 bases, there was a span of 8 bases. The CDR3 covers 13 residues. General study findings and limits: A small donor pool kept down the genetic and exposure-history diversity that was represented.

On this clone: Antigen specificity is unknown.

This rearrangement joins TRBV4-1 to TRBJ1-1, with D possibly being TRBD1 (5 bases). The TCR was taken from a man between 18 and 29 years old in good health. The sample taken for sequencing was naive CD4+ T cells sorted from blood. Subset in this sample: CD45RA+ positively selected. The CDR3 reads CASRGAMNTEAFF. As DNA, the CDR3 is TGCGCCAGCAGAGGGGCGATGAACACTGAAGCTTTCTTT.